The 18 T cell receptor beta chains given below trace back to one sample, sequenced in a study of OX40 agonist ivuxolimab in advanced cancers. The method was immunoSEQ multiplex PCR; TCRdb's version includes in-frame clones alone and lacks a portion of them. This sample has some 13,000 clones; about 75% occur once, and the top ten carry approximately 31%. The specimen comprised CD4+ or CD8+ T cells sorted from blood, sampled in a trial of the OX40 agonist ivuxolimab. Receptors originate from an adult with an advanced solid tumor such as melanoma, head and neck, liver or kidney cancer.

The V gene is TRBV5-6, the J gene TRBJ1-2; D ambiguous. The V gene's germline CDR1 is SGHDT and CDR2 YYEEEE. Trimming removed 0 bases from V and 2 bases from J, with 2 bases in between. This CDR3 has 12 residues. Written as DNA, the CDR3 is TGTGCCAGCAGCTTGGACAACTATGGCTACACCTTC. It specifies CASSLDNYGYTF.

The chain combines TRBV5-4 with TRBJ2-7; D call uncertain. Trimming shortened V by 0 bases and J by 3 bases, and 7 bases separated the two germline ends. Germline-derived CDR1 and CDR2 are SGHNT and YYREEE (reference sequence). The length of the CDR3 is 13 residues. CDR3 in amino acids: CASSLDDGYEQYF. The CDR3 DNA follows: TGTGCCAGCAGCTTGGACGATGGCTACGAGCAGTACTTC.

The chain couples TRBV28 to TRBJ1-2; no firm D call. Trimming removed 5 bases from V and 4 bases from J, with 11 bases in between. The germline V gene has CDR1 MDHEN and CDR2 SYDVKM. There are 13 residues in the CDR3. The CDR3 sequence: CASSPRTFYGYTF. The CDR3 DNA follows: TGTGCCAGCAGTCCTCGGACGTTCTATGGCTACACCTTC.

Note on this clone: The germline gene is not matched at one end of the junction; a read error may be the cause. The genes are TRBV27 and TRBJ2-5; the D gene is possibly TRBD2 (6 bases). Per germline, CDR1 MNHEY and CDR2 SMNVEV (reference sequence). The CDR3 totals 15 residues. The CDR3 here is CARSPLLGSGETQHF. CDR3 nucleotide sequence: TGTGCCCGCAGTCCCCTGCTCGGGAGCGGCGAGACCCAGCACTTC.

The chain combines TRBV4-1 with TRBJ2-2; 12 bases agree with TRBD2. This CDR3 is built from 18 residues. The J segment lost 2 bases and the V segment lost 0 bases, leaving 4 bases of the junction unmatched. CDR1 and CDR2 (germline): MGHRA, YSYEKL. CDR3 loop: CASSQDPGLAGNTGELFF. In DNA, the CDR3 is TGCGCCAGCAGCCAAGACCCCGGACTAGCGGGAAACACCGGGGAGCTGTTTTTT.

The chain has TRBV5-6 and TRBJ2-2; possible D gene TRBD1, 5 bases. This CDR3 spans 15 amino acids. Looked up from germline, CDR1 is SGHDT and CDR2 is YYEEEE. Deletions cut 0 bases from V and 4 bases from J, with 10 bases between. CDR3 loop: CASSLDQGFTGELFF. The CDR3 nucleotides are TGTGCCAGCAGCTTGGATCAGGGATTCACCGGGGAGCTGTTTTTT.

The sample holds one count of this clone. The genes are TRBV6-6 and TRBJ2-7, with D uncertain. This CDR3 spans 12 amino acids. Trimming took off 2 bases at V and 2 bases at J, with 4 bases between the two ends. Germline V lookup: CDR1 MNHNY, CDR2 SVGAGI (reference sequence). The CDR3 DNA is TGTGCCAGCAGTTACGATACCTACGAGCAGTACTTC. Translated: CASSYDTYEQYF.

This clone has just one count. The gene calls are TRBV7-1 and TRBJ1-3; D not certain. TRBV7-1 is classed as an ORF, of uncertain function. This CDR3 contains 14 residues. Trimming pared 4 bases from V and 2 bases from J, leaving 9 bases between. CDR3 loop: CASSLDATGNTIYF. The CDR3 nucleotides are TGTGCCAGCAGCTTAGACGCAACTGGAAACACCATATATTTT.

The chain employs TRBV7-3 and TRBJ2-3; 10 bases match TRBD2. The CDR3 consists of 16 residues. Germline-derived CDR1 and CDR2 are SGHTA and FQGTGA. V lost 4 bases, J lost 4 bases, and 8 bases stayed unmatched. This chain's CDR3 is CASSSQREGQADTQYF. The CDR3 coding sequence is TGTGCCAGCAGCTCCCAGCGGGAGGGCCAGGCAGATACGCAGTATTTT.

The chain employs TRBV5-8 and TRBJ1-2; D call uncertain. V lost 4 bases to trimming and J lost 3 bases, with 16 bases between them. CDR1 is SGHTS, CDR2 YDEGEE, per germline. The CDR3 contains 15 residues. In DNA, the CDR3 is TGTGCCAGCAGCCTTGGCACCCAGGACTACTATGGCTACACCTTC. Encoded protein: CASSLGTQDYYGYTF.

The J gene is TRBJ1-1, the V gene TRBV12-5; tentatively, D is TRBD1 (5 bases). This CDR3 has 16 amino acids. Trimming took 6 bases from V and 10 from J, leaving 27 bases between them. Per the germline V gene, CDR1 is LGHNT and CDR2 is FRNRAP. CDR3 protein: CASGHDQRGAGEGAFF. CDR3 DNA: TGTGCTAGTGGGCACGACCAGAGGGGCGCGGGGGAGGGAGCTTTCTTT.

The chain is built from TRBV9 and TRBJ1-3; D gene uncertain. With 4 bases removed from V and 4 bases from J, the gap between germline ends came to 9 bases. The CDR3 is 13 amino acids. Germline CDR1 is SGDLS and CDR2 is YYNGEE. The CDR3 DNA sequence: TGTGCCAGCAGCCGCAACGGGGGAAACACCATATATTTT. Translated: CASSRNGGNTIYF.

This chain joins TRBV7-6 and TRBJ1-1, with D possibly TRBD1 on 6 matching bases. Germline loops: CDR1 SGHVS, CDR2 FNYEAQ. The CDR3 contains 16 residues. Trimming took 6 bases from V and 0 from J, leaving 17 bases between them. DNA for the CDR3: TGTGCCAGCAGTCTTAGGAAGGAGGGGGTGAACACTGAAGCTTTCTTT. Its translation is CASSLRKEGVNTEAFF.

The chain employs TRBV19 and TRBJ2-1; either TRBD1 or TRBD2 may supply D (6 bases each). The germline gives CDR1 LNHDA, CDR2 SQIVND (reference sequence). The CDR3 runs to 15 residues. V lost 3 bases, J lost 3 bases, and 12 bases lay in between. Here the CDR3 DNA reads TGTGCCAGTAGTATGGGGGGCGTGGGCTACAATGAGCAGTTCTTC. It codes for CASSMGGVGYNEQFF.

This chain joins TRBV19 and TRBJ2-7; no clear D gene. Germline CDR1 reads LNHDA; CDR2 reads SQIVND (reference sequence). Trimming cost V 6 bases and J 3 bases, with 12 bases left between them. CDR3 length equals 13 residues. The CDR3, as DNA: TGTGCCAGTAGCATTTCGGATTTCTACGAGCAGTACTTC. Translated: CASSISDFYEQYF.

The chain links TRBV6-5 to TRBJ1-1; 7 nucleotides line up with TRBD1. The ends lost 0 bases at V and 6 bases at J; junction bases unmatched: 4. The CDR3 covers 14 residues. Germline lookup yields CDR1 MNHEY and CDR2 SVGAGI. The CDR3 DNA reads TGTGCCAGCAGTTACTCATCGACAGGGCCTGAAGCTTTCTTT. This encodes CASSYSSTGPEAFF.

This clone is categorized as large. The identical CDR3 is also encoded by other nucleotide sequences in the sample. V is TRBV7-6 and J is TRBJ2-7; D is uncertain. Germline V gene data show CDR1 as SGHVS and CDR2 as FNYEAQ. V gave up 5 bases and J gave up 3 bases, with 11 bases separating them. This CDR3 has 13 residues. This CDR3 is CASSPGPNYEQYF. The CDR3 region has the DNA TGTGCCAGCAGCCCCGGGCCAAACTACGAGCAGTACTTC.

The rearrangement links TRBV11-2 to TRBJ2-5; 12 nucleotides line up with TRBD2. The germline V gene encodes CDR1 SGHAT and CDR2 FQNNGV. The J segment lost 0 bases and the V segment lost 4 bases, leaving 3 bases of the junction unmatched. This CDR3 comprises 16 residues. CDR3 in DNA: TGTGCCAGCAGCTGGACTAGCGGGGCTAACCAAGAGACCCAGTACTTC. This gives the protein CASSWTSGANQETQYF.